One and the same sample provided the 23 T cell receptor beta chains below, sequenced in a study of T-cell reconstitution after alpha-beta-depleted transplantation in children. Unique molecular identifiers were incorporated when the TCRbeta library was constructed. TCRdb re-called the PCR reads with MiXCR, one entry per CDR3 protein. Of hundreds of thousands of distinct CDR3 sequences listed, 16% are singletons. Here the sequenced sample was PBMCs from the stem cell graft donor, taken from the stem cell graft. The receptors originated from a human donor who donated a stem cell graft to a child with acute myeloid leukemia.

Only a few counts were recorded for this clonotype. The rearrangement uses TRBV5-5 and TRBJ1-2; a possible D gene is TRBD1 (5 bases). Per germline, CDR1 SGHKS and CDR2 YYEKEE (reference sequence). This CDR3 has 15 residues. V lost 6 bases, J lost 4 bases, and 19 bases lay in between. CDR3: CASTPTGDSSYGYTF. Here the CDR3 DNA reads TGTGCCAGCACCCCAACGGGGGACTCGAGCTATGGCTACACCTTC.

This clonotype was recorded at least ten times. V is TRBV7-2 and J is TRBJ1-6; tentatively, D is TRBD1 (6 bases). V dropped 2 bases and J dropped 10 bases, with 15 bases sitting between them. CDR1 and CDR2 (germline): SGHTA, FQGNSA. This CDR3 is built from 15 residues. CDR3 nucleotides: TGTGCCAGCAGCTTATTCGGGGGGCTCGAATCACCCCTCCACTTT. This encodes CASSLFGGLESPLHF.

The table lists this clonotype with many counts. The CDR3 reads CSAREGFETQYF. The CDR3 DNA follows: TGCAGTGCTAGAGAGGGGTTTGAGACCCAGTACTTC. This chain joins TRBV20-1 and TRBJ2-5; no clear D. The CDR3 totals 12 residues. Per the germline V gene, CDR1 is DFQATT and CDR2 is SNEGSKA (reference sequence). V lost 0 bases and J 5 bases, leaving 7 bases between the germline ends.

This clonotype was picked up many times. The chain is built from TRBV5-6 and TRBJ2-3; maybe TRBD1 (5 bases). From germline, CDR1 is SGHDT and CDR2 YYEEEE. Trimming removed 2 bases at V and 5 bases at J, with 9 bases between. This CDR3 is 13 amino acids long. CDR3 coding DNA: TGTGCCAGCAGCTTCAGGGCCGGAGATACGCAGTATTTT. Residues: CASSFRAGDTQYF.

This clonotype was observed a handful of times. The V call is TRBV12-3 or TRBV12-4, the J call TRBJ1-2; the D gene is possibly TRBD1 (6 bases). Trimming stripped 5 bases from V and 0 bases from J, with 13 bases between. The CDR3 sequence is 15 residues long. The CDR3 here is CASSGQPEPNYGYTF. In DNA, the CDR3 is TGTGCCAGCAGTGGACAGCCAGAACCTAACTATGGCTACACCTTC.

Ten or more counts support this clonotype. The chain joins TRBV20-1 to TRBJ2-3; D unclear. The CDR3 runs 13 residues. Germline CDR1 reads DFQATT; CDR2 reads SNEGSKA (reference sequence). V lost 2 bases and J lost 4, with 10 bases in between. The CDR3 nucleotides read TGCAGTGCTAGATTCTACGAGCCAGATACGCAGTATTTT. This codes for CSARFYEPDTQYF.

This clonotype was found many times. V gene TRBV6-5 combines with J gene TRBJ1-6; possible D gene TRBD1, 6 bases. Germline assignment: CDR1 MNHEY and CDR2 SVGAGI. CDR3 length equals 15 residues. Between the trimmed V and J ends, which lost 4 bases and 5 bases, there was a span of 12 bases. The DNA for the CDR3 is TGTGCCAGCAGTTCTTACAGGGTAGATAATTCACCCCTCCACTTT. It encodes CASSSYRVDNSPLHF.

Here the CDR3 DNA reads TGTGCCAGCAGGGGGGAGACCCTGAACACTGAAGCTTTCTTT. Translation: CASRGETLNTEAFF. This chain uses TRBV7-9 with TRBJ1-1; D perhaps matches TRBD1 (5 bases). V was cut by 6 bases and J by 0 bases, with 11 bases left in between. Germline CDR1 SEHNR, CDR2 FQNEAQ (reference sequence). This CDR3 has 14 residues.

In its sample, this clonotype was seen many times. The CDR3 coding sequence is TGCAGTGCAGCCCTGGGACAGGGCTACGAGCAGTACTTC. Translating it yields CSAALGQGYEQYF. The V and J genes are TRBV20-1 and TRBJ2-7, with TRBD1 matching 9 bases. Germline CDR1 is DFQATT and CDR2 is SNEGSKA (reference sequence). The CDR3 has 13 residues. The trim removed 6 bases at V and 3 bases at J, leaving 6 bases unmatched.

The sample holds a few counts of this clonotype. The V gene is TRBV29-1, the J gene TRBJ1-1; 7 nucleotides line up with TRBD1. CDR3 size: 12 residues. CDR1 and CDR2 (germline): SQVTM, ANQGSEA. V was pared by 6 bases and J by 7 bases, with 8 bases of the junction left unmatched. For the CDR3, the DNA is TGCAGCGTCCCCAAAGGGGGCGGTGAAGCTTTCTTT. Protein product: CSVPKGGGEAFF.

Of note for this clonotype: A much larger clone differs from this one at a single base, so this may be a read error. The chain couples TRBV5-1 to TRBJ2-7; D remains unclear. Germline-derived CDR1 and CDR2 are SGHRS and YFSETQ. The ends were cut back, 0 bases at V and 9 bases at J, with 13 bases in the middle. This CDR3 region has 13 residues. The CDR3 loop is CASSLVGLSGQYF. The DNA for the CDR3 is TGCGCCAGCAGCTTGGTCGGCCTAAGTGGGCAGTACTTC.

The rearrangement joins TRBV5-1 to TRBJ1-3, with 10 bases that match TRBD1. V lost 4 bases to trimming and J lost 0 bases; unmatched junction nucleotides: 1. Per germline, CDR1 SGHRS and CDR2 YFSETQ. CDR3 size: 15 residues. CDR3 nucleotide sequence: TGCGCCAGCAGCGGGACAGGGGACTCTGGAAACACCATATATTTT. This translates into CASSGTGDSGNTIYF.

This clonotype was counted at least ten times. The rearrangement uses TRBV10-3 and TRBJ1-2; no reliable D call. This CDR3 comprises 14 residues. Germline CDR1 ENHRY, CDR2 SYGVKD. Trimming pared 0 bases from V and 4 bases from J, leaving 9 bases between. CDR3 region: CAISESMVGYGYTF. CDR3 DNA: TGTGCCATCAGTGAGTCGATGGTAGGCTATGGCTACACCTTC.

This sequence joins TRBV7-9 and TRBJ1-4; 7 bases line up with TRBD1. The junction had 14 bases not matched to a gene; V was cut back by 5 bases and J by 8 bases. The CDR3 runs 16 residues. Germline CDR1 is SEHNR and CDR2 is FQNEAQ (reference sequence). DNA for the CDR3: TGTGCCAGCAGCCAGATCGGGAGGGGGCGCCCGGAAAAACTGTTTTTT. Its translation is CASSQIGRGRPEKLFF.

V is TRBV4-3 and J is TRBJ1-1; D is undetermined. CDR3 length: 18 residues. V lost 0 bases and J 3 bases, leaving 20 bases between the germline ends. Per the germline V gene, CDR1 is LGHNA and CDR2 is YSLEER. DNA of the CDR3: TGCGCCAGCAGCCAAGAAATTTATACGGAAGCGTGGGACACTGAAGCTTTCTTT. Its translation: CASSQEIYTEAWDTEAFF.

This clonotype was seen at least ten times. The V call is TRBV29-1, the J call TRBJ2-5; D possibly matches TRBD1 or TRBD2 (5 bases each). There are 12 residues in the CDR3. V was shortened by 0 bases and J by 5 bases, with 7 bases between the two germline ends. The germline CDR1 and CDR2 sequences are SQVTM and ANQGSEA. CDR3 residues: CSVEEGRETQYF. The CDR3 nucleotides are TGCAGCGTTGAAGAGGGACGGGAGACCCAGTACTTC.

This clonotype was observed many times. The chain is built from TRBV7-9 and TRBJ2-5; D is undetermined. CDR3 length: 12 residues. V lost 5 bases and J 5 bases, leaving 9 bases between the germline ends. The germline gives CDR1 SEHNR, CDR2 FQNEAQ (reference sequence). In DNA, the CDR3 is TGTGCCAGCAGCGTCAAAGATGAGACCCAGTACTTC. This translates into CASSVKDETQYF. Together with reference TRBV7-9 and TRBJ2-5, the CDR3 gives the full variable domain: DTGVSQNPRHKITKRGQNVTFRCDPISEHNRLYWYRQTLGQGPEFLTYFQNEAQLEKSRLLSDRFSAERPKGSFSTLEIQRTEQGDSAMYLCASSVKDETQYFGPGTRLLVL.

This clonotype showed up many times. The chain carries TRBV7-3 and TRBJ1-1, with 8 bases fitting TRBD1. With 3 bases clipped from V and 4 bases from J, the junction kept 4 bases outside the gene matches. The CDR3 totals 14 residues. Germline V CDR1 and CDR2: SGHTA, FQGTGA. CDR3 residues: CASSLQGTGTEAFF. CDR3 bases: TGTGCCAGCAGCTTGCAAGGGACAGGCACTGAAGCTTTCTTT.

V is TRBV7-2 and J is TRBJ2-5; TRBD2 aligns across 11 bases. V shed 4 bases, J shed 5 bases, and the junction held 6 bases outside the gene matches. Germline V lookup: CDR1 SGHTA, CDR2 FQGNSA. The CDR3 length is 15 residues. The CDR3 sequence is CASSSNSGGAETQYF. The CDR3 DNA sequence: TGTGCCAGCAGCTCAAATAGCGGGGGGGCCGAGACCCAGTACTTC.

J is TRBJ1-1 and V is TRBV7-2; 8 bases align to TRBD1. Looked up from germline, CDR1 is SGHTA and CDR2 is FQGNSA. CDR3 length: 14 residues. J was trimmed by 3 bases and V by 3 bases; bases with no gene match: 3. The CDR3 loop is CASSFQTGDTEAFF. CDR3 bases: TGTGCCAGCAGCTTTCAGACAGGGGACACTGAAGCTTTCTTT.

There are many counts of this clonotype. The rearrangement joins TRBV20-1 to TRBJ1-6; D is perhaps TRBD1 (6 bases). With 3 bases removed from V and 7 bases from J, the gap between germline ends came to 13 bases. The CDR3 sequence is 14 residues long. CDR1 DFQATT and CDR2 SNEGSKA come from the germline V gene (reference sequence). CDR3 in amino acids: CSARPGAQNSPLHF. The CDR3, as DNA: TGCAGTGCTAGGCCGGGGGCGCAGAATTCACCCCTCCACTTT.

Many counts were recorded for this clonotype. The chain carries TRBV27 and TRBJ1-1; unclear D gene. V lost 5 bases and J lost 4, with 17 bases in between. Germline V CDR1 and CDR2: MNHEY, SMNVEV (reference sequence). The length of the CDR3 is 15 residues. CDR3 nucleotide sequence: TGTGCCAGCAGTGACCCACGTCGGGGAGGCACTGAAGCTTTCTTT. Amino acids: CASSDPRRGGTEAFF.

Ten or more counts support this clonotype. The chain uses TRBV7-7 and TRBJ2-1; 12 bases map to TRBD2. The germline CDR1 and CDR2 sequences are SSHAT and FNYEAQ (reference sequence). Trimming at V came to 5 bases and at J to 6 bases, leaving 5 bases not matched to a gene. The CDR3 sequence is 15 residues long. This chain's CDR3 is CASSPGLAGFNEQFF. The CDR3 nucleotides are TGTGCCAGCAGCCCTGGACTAGCGGGGTTCAATGAGCAGTTCTTC. Supplemented by reference TRBV7-7 and TRBJ2-1, the full variable domain reads GAGVSQSPRYKVTKRGQDVTLRCDPISSHATLYWYQQALGQGPEFLTYFNYEAQPDKSGLPSDRFSAERPEGSISTLTIQRTEQRDSAMYRCASSPGLAGFNEQFFGPGTRLTVL.